This passage covers 2 T cell receptor beta chains from one sample sequenced in a study of T cell repertoires in cytomegalovirus infection. From the reads, TCRdb called clonotypes with MiXCR, one entry per CDR3 protein. The table has roughly 920,000 distinct CDR3 sequences, roughly 30% seen once. No antigens are known for them. The sample in question was cultured CD8+ T cells from PBMCs, obtained from culture after CMV antigen stimulation. These receptors were taken from a human donor in good health (CMV status not recorded). Some clones in this sample may be carry-over from other donors' samples.

This clonotype was picked up a small number of times. The chain couples TRBV10-3 to TRBJ1-1; tentatively, D is TRBD1 (5 bases). V was cut by 3 bases and J by 1 base, with 18 bases left in between. Germline assignment: CDR1 ENHRY and CDR2 SYGVKD. CDR3 length: 17 residues. The CDR3 reads CAISDFVLGRENTEAFF. In DNA form, the CDR3 reads TGTGCCATCAGTGATTTTGTTTTGGGCAGGGAGAACACTGAAGCTTTCTTT.

This clonotype was seen only a few times. The chain employs TRBV5-4 and TRBJ2-1; TRBD1 is a possible D gene (6 bases). V lost 2 bases and J lost 3, with 12 bases in between. Germline assignment: CDR1 SGHNT and CDR2 YYREEE (reference sequence). This CDR3 is built from 15 residues. The CDR3 nucleotides are TGTGCCAGCAGCTTAGGCCGGACAGTCTACAATGAGCAGTTCTTC. Translation gives CASSLGRTVYNEQFF. Drawing the rest from reference TRBV5-4 and TRBJ2-1, the complete variable domain is ETGVTQSPTHLIKTRGQQVTLRCSSQSGHNTVSWYQQALGQGPQFIFQYYREEENGRGNFPPRFSGLQFPNYSSELNVNALELDDSALYLCASSLGRTVYNEQFFGPGTRLTVL.